This TCR beta chain was found in a study of CXCR3-negative and CXCR3-positive naive CD8 T cells. Findings of the study overall: Naive cells with CXCR3 showed TRB CDR3s that were more hydrophobic than those in CXCR3-negative naive cells.

In germline, CDR1 is MDHEN, CDR2 SYDVKM. The CDR3 is 13 amino acids. In the case of this clonotype: Its antigen remains unidentified.

Libraries of TRB cDNA were made by 5' RACE and carried UMIs. TCRdb reprocessed the 5' RACE reads, keeping one entry per CDR3 protein, no DNA. This listing includes 60,000 to 65,000 distinct CDR3 sequences. The material sequenced was naive CXCR3+ CD8+ T cells from blood. Subset denoted: CD45RO-CCR7+CD27+CD95- naive CD8+ T cells expressing CXCR3 (TNR3+). This receptor was obtained from a human donor in good health. Some clones in this sample may be carry-over from other donors' samples. The chain employs TRBV28 and TRBJ1-2; checking the TCRdb D call of TRBD1 is not possible without DNA. CDR3 region: CASSLDRYYGYTF.